The next 18 T cell receptor beta chains were all read from a single sample in a study of T cells after yellow fever vaccination. TCRdb re-called the 5' RACE reads through MiXCR, storing one row per CDR3 protein. The sample has 300,000 to 350,000 distinct CDR3 sequences; approximately 4.3% are singletons. The input for sequencing was PBMCs, taken 15 days after the yellow fever booster vaccination. These receptors were obtained from a man aged 18 to 29 who received the YFV17D yellow fever vaccine.

This clonotype was found many times. The chain joins TRBV4-3 to TRBJ1-1, with D uncertain. Per germline, CDR1 LGHNA and CDR2 YSLEER. The CDR3 spans 15 residues. Trimming cost V 1 base and J 3 bases, with 12 bases left between them. CDR3 nucleotide sequence: TGCGCCAGCAGCCAAGTGGGGTGGAGGGACACTGAAGCTTTCTTT. It is translated as CASSQVGWRDTEAFF.

This chain uses TRBV5-1 with TRBJ1-3, with D unresolved. This CDR3 contains 16 residues. Trimming removed 3 bases at V and 2 bases at J, with 15 bases between. Germline V gene lookup returns CDR1 SGHRS and CDR2 YFSETQ. The CDR3: CASSSPDEEPGNTIYF. The CDR3, as DNA: TGCGCCAGCAGCTCACCGGACGAGGAGCCTGGAAACACCATATATTTT.

This clonotype was observed many times. This chain links TRBV6-5 with TRBJ2-5; D might be TRBD1 (6 bases). Germline CDR1 reads MNHEY; CDR2 reads SVGAGI. The CDR3 is 14 amino acids. CDR3 sequence (DNA): TGTGCTAGAGGGGGATGGGCCCAAGGAGAGACCCAGTACTTC. It translates to CARGGWAQGETQYF.

In its sample, this clonotype was seen many times. V and J are TRBV4-2 and TRBJ1-5; unclear D gene. Between the trimmed V and J ends, which lost 0 bases and 2 bases, there was a span of 5 bases. The germline gives CDR1 LGHNA, CDR2 YNFKEQ. This CDR3 comprises 14 residues. The CDR3 region is CASSQDFGNQPQHF. CDR3 bases: TGTGCCAGCAGCCAAGATTTCGGCAATCAGCCCCAGCATTTT.

This chain uses TRBV18 with TRBJ2-7; 7 bases match TRBD1. V lost 3 bases and J lost 5; bases outside the gene matches: 1. This CDR3 comprises 12 residues. Germline V gives CDR1 KGHSH, CDR2 LQKENI. In DNA, the CDR3 is TGTGCCAGCTCACCTACAGGGGACGAGCAGTACGTC. Amino acids: CASSPTGDEQYV.

Only a few counts were recorded for this clonotype. DNA for the CDR3: TGTGCCACCAGTGATTCCAGGAGCGGGAACACTGAAGCTTTCTTT. This gives the protein CATSDSRSGNTEAFF. This chain connects TRBV24-1 to TRBJ1-1; D unresolved. This CDR3 region has 15 residues. V dropped 2 bases and J dropped 1 base, with 10 bases sitting between them. Germline V gene data show CDR1 as KGHDR and CDR2 as SFDVKD.

This clonotype was counted a few times. This sequence joins TRBV29-1 and TRBJ1-1, with D maybe TRBD1 (5 bases). The CDR3 runs to 13 residues. Germline V gene data show CDR1 as SQVTM and CDR2 as ANQGSEA. V dropped 8 bases and J dropped 2 bases, with 15 bases sitting between them. Here the CDR3 DNA reads TGCAGCCCCATTCGGGGCCCAAACACTGAAGCTTTCTTT. Protein sequence: CSPIRGPNTEAFF.

This clonotype appeared many times. The V call is TRBV2, the J call TRBJ1-6, with TRBD1 matching 7 bases. Germline CDR1 SNHLY, CDR2 FYNNEI. This CDR3 contains 15 residues. Trimming took 7 bases from V and 5 from J; bases not matched to a gene: 8. CDR3 residues: CASTPGGTDNSPLHF. The DNA of the CDR3 is TGTGCCAGCACACCTGGGGGGACAGATAATTCACCCCTCCACTTT.

This clonotype was seen repeatedly, ten times or more. V is TRBV7-9 and J is TRBJ2-1, with D perhaps matching TRBD1 or TRBD2 (5 bases each). Germline V gives CDR1 SEHNR, CDR2 FQNEAQ (reference sequence). CDR3 length: 13 amino acids. The V end was cut by 2 bases, the J end by 13 bases, with 15 bases between. Here the CDR3 reads CASSLRDAQPQFF. Here the CDR3 DNA reads TGTGCCAGCAGCTTACGGGACGCCCAGCCCCAGTTCTTC.

The chain joins TRBV4-3 to TRBJ1-2; D is perhaps TRBD1 (5 bases). V lost 4 bases, J lost 6 bases, and 18 bases lay in between. Germline-derived CDR1 and CDR2 are LGHNA and YSLEER. The CDR3 covers 15 residues. CDR3 bases: TGCGCCAGCAGCCCGTCCACGGGCGCAGGGCATGGCTACACCTTC. Protein product: CASSPSTGAGHGYTF.

V usage is TRBV28 and J usage is TRBJ2-7, with D tentatively TRBD1 or TRBD2 (7 bases each). Trimming left V 6 bases short and J 4 bases short, with 19 bases between. Germline V gene data show CDR1 as MDHEN and CDR2 as SYDVKM. This CDR3 has 15 amino acids. CDR3 nucleotide sequence: TGTGCCAGCAGAGGGGGGGCGGGACAGAGATACGAGCAGTACGTC. Translating gives CASRGGAGQRYEQYV.

This clonotype was counted between two and nine times. The V call is TRBV18, the J call TRBJ2-7; D is unresolved. The V gene's germline CDR1 is KGHSH and CDR2 LQKENI. The germline V and J ends were trimmed by 3 bases and 6 bases, with 9 bases remaining between them. CDR3 size: 12 residues. The CDR3 loop reads CASSPLGREQYV. The DNA for the CDR3 is TGTGCCAGCTCACCGCTCGGGCGCGAGCAGTACGTC.

There are many counts of this clonotype. The genes are TRBV20-1 and TRBJ2-7; D gene unclear. The CDR3 consists of 11 residues. The V gene lost 2 bases and the J gene lost 3 bases, with 5 bases spanning the gap. The germline V gene has CDR1 DFQATT and CDR2 SNEGSKA (reference sequence). CDR3 in DNA: TGCAGTGCTAGATGGGGCTACGAGCAGTACGTC. Residues: CSARWGYEQYV.

The chain joins TRBV12-3 or TRBV12-4 to TRBJ1-1, with D hard to call. This CDR3 has 10 amino acids. V was trimmed by 11 bases and J by 4 bases, leaving 8 bases between them. CDR3 nucleotide sequence: TGTGCCTCCAAGGGCACTGAAGCTTTCTTT. The encoded protein is CASKGTEAFF.

This clonotype has a count of ten or more. The chain carries TRBV5-1 and TRBJ2-7; the match to TRBD1 covers 8 bases. With V trimmed by 4 bases and J by 6 bases, 6 bases remained unmatched. The CDR3 runs to 13 residues. CDR1 SGHRS and CDR2 YFSETQ come from the germline V gene. CDR3 sequence (DNA): TGCGCCAGCAGCGCGGACAGGGCGATCGAGCAGTACTTC. Translating it yields CASSADRAIEQYF.

This clonotype was observed a few times. The V gene is TRBV20-1, the J gene TRBJ2-5, with D perhaps TRBD2 (6 bases). Germline V gives CDR1 DFQATT, CDR2 SNEGSKA (reference sequence). V lost 3 bases to trimming and J lost 1 base, with 9 bases between them. This CDR3 spans 13 amino acids. The CDR3 bases are TGCAGTGCTAGTACCGGGAGCCAAGAGACCCAGTACTTC. Translation: CSASTGSQETQYF.

This clonotype was seen a few times. The V and J genes are TRBV12-3 or TRBV12-4 and TRBJ1-1, with D unresolved. The CDR3 extends over 12 amino acids. V shed 1 base and J shed 6 bases, with 6 bases lying between them. The CDR3 bases are TGTGCCAGCAGTTTAGGTCTTGCTGAAGCTTTCTTT. Translation: CASSLGLAEAFF.

This clonotype came up a few times. The chain uses TRBV19 and TRBJ1-5; D call uncertain. This CDR3 is built from 15 residues. Trimming took 3 bases from V and 6 from J, leaving 15 bases between them. Germline assignment: CDR1 LNHDA and CDR2 SQIVND (reference sequence). CDR3 DNA: TGTGCCAGTAGTATCGCAGCGGGAGTCTTTCAGCCCCAGCATTTT. Translating gives CASSIAAGVFQPQHF.